Below, 16 T cell receptor beta chains from the same sample are listed, as sequenced in a study of blood T cell repertoires in COVID-19. Clones were read by immunoSEQ multiplex PCR, and TCRdb kept only the in-frame ones, dropping some. The table has some 140,000 clones, over 80% seen once. Sequencing was performed on PBMCs or T cells enriched from blood (not recorded which). All receptors come from a man aged 25-45 years who had recovered from COVID-19.

The rearrangement uses TRBV5-6 and TRBJ2-7; 7 nucleotides agree with TRBD2. This CDR3 has 16 residues. The V gene end was trimmed by 2 bases and the J gene end by 0 bases; junction bases not matched to a gene: 8. The V gene's germline CDR1 is SGHDT and CDR2 YYEEEE. The CDR3 DNA reads as TGTGCCAGCAGCTTAGGCGCGGGAGTCATCTCCTACGAGCAGTACTTC. Amino acid sequence: CASSLGAGVISYEQYF.

V usage is TRBV7-2 and J usage is TRBJ1-1; a possible D gene is TRBD1 (6 bases). Germline CDR1 reads SGHTA; CDR2 reads FQGNSA. V lost 0 bases to trimming and J lost 3 bases, with 14 bases between them. The CDR3 contains 16 residues. In DNA, the CDR3 is TGTGCCAGCAGCTTAGCTAAAGGCAGGGGATACACTGAAGCTTTCTTT. It specifies CASSLAKGRGYTEAFF. Complete variable domain (other parts from reference TRBV7-2 and TRBJ1-1): GAGVSQSPSNKVTEKGKDVELRCDPISGHTALYWYRQSLGQGLEFLIYFQGNSAPDKSGLPSDRFSAERTGGSVSTLTIQRTQQEDSAVYLCASSLAKGRGYTEAFFGQGTRLTVV.

The chain employs TRBV5-6 and TRBJ2-3; 7 bases line up with TRBD2. The length of the CDR3 is 16 residues. The V gene's germline CDR1 is SGHDT and CDR2 YYEEEE. V was pared by 1 base and J by 4 bases, with 9 bases of the junction left unmatched. The chain's CDR3 is CASSLLGEGIADTQYF. CDR3 bases: TGTGCCAGCAGCTTGTTGGGGGAGGGTATAGCAGATACGCAGTATTTT.

As to this clone: Other DNA sequences in the same sample also yield this CDR3. The genes are TRBV28 and TRBJ2-7; the D gene is possibly TRBD2 (5 bases). V was pared by 2 bases and J by 2 bases, with 7 bases between. CDR3 length: 13 amino acids. In germline, CDR1 is MDHEN, CDR2 SYDVKM. CDR3 region: CASSLPGTYEQYF. The CDR3 coding sequence is TGTGCCAGCAGTTTACCGGGAACCTACGAGCAGTACTTC.

V is TRBV29-1 and J is TRBJ2-1; 11 bases map to TRBD1. V was pared by 5 bases and J by 6 bases, with 6 bases of the junction left unmatched. The CDR3 is 14 residues long. CDR1 is SQVTM, CDR2 ANQGSEA, per germline. The CDR3 nucleotides are TGCAGCGTTCCTCGGGACAGGGGGTTCAATGAGCAGTTCTTC. It yields the protein CSVPRDRGFNEQFF.

The CDR3 loop is CASSPTIVSYEQYF. In DNA, the CDR3 is TGTGCCAGCAGTCCCACTATTGTGTCCTACGAGCAGTACTTC. The chain combines TRBV6-5 with TRBJ2-7; D is ambiguous. V dropped 5 bases and J dropped 1 base, with 12 bases sitting between them. The CDR3 is 14 amino acids. The germline gives CDR1 MNHEY, CDR2 SVGAGI.

The chain is built from TRBV6-5 and TRBJ1-2; possible D gene TRBD1, 5 bases. The V gene's germline CDR1 is MNHEY and CDR2 SVGAGI. Trimming pared 2 bases from V and 6 bases from J, leaving 16 bases between. The CDR3 covers 15 residues. The CDR3 DNA follows: TGTGCCAGCAGTTACAGAGCGGGCAGGGAGGATGGCTACACCTTC. It specifies CASSYRAGREDGYTF.

CDR3 protein: CASSWAAEKLFF. The CDR3, as DNA: TGTGCCAGTAGTTGGGCAGCTGAAAAACTGTTTTTT. The chain uses TRBV19 and TRBJ1-4; the D is unclear. CDR3 size: 12 residues. Deletions cut 5 bases from V and 7 bases from J, with 8 bases between. Germline V gene lookup returns CDR1 LNHDA and CDR2 SQIVND (reference sequence).

This clone was picked up one time. The chain has TRBV5-1 and TRBJ2-3, with 9 nucleotides matching TRBD2. Germline V lookup: CDR1 SGHRS, CDR2 YFSETQ. Losses at the gene ends were 0 bases for V and 1 base for J; bases not matched to a gene: 3. The CDR3 has 16 residues. Here the CDR3 reads CASSLEQREGTDTQYF. As DNA, the CDR3 is TGCGCCAGCAGCTTGGAGCAGCGGGAGGGCACAGATACGCAGTATTTT.

The chain links TRBV7-8 to TRBJ1-6, with 10 bases fitting TRBD1. This CDR3 has 18 residues. J lost 6 bases, V lost 5 bases, and 13 bases had no gene match. Germline V CDR1 and CDR2: SGHVS, FQNEAQ. Here the CDR3 reads CASSLRKGTGDSNSPLHF. In DNA form, the CDR3 reads TGTGCCAGCAGCCTACGTAAGGGGACAGGGGATAGTAATTCACCCCTCCACTTT.

This clone was found once. This rearrangement joins TRBV4-2 to TRBJ2-3; 10 nucleotides match TRBD2. The V gene's germline CDR1 is LGHNA and CDR2 YNFKEQ. The CDR3 consists of 17 residues. V trimming: 2 bases; J trimming: 4 bases; junction bases outside the gene matches: 9. CDR3 sequence reads: CASSQTVSGGTADTQYF. The CDR3 bases are TGTGCCAGCAGCCAAACCGTTAGCGGGGGGACCGCAGATACGCAGTATTTT.

The rearrangement uses TRBV27 and TRBJ2-1; 10 nucleotides match TRBD2. There are 16 residues in the CDR3. V shed 0 bases and J 6 bases; nucleotides not matched to a gene: 5. Germline values: CDR1 MNHEY, CDR2 SMNVEV (reference sequence). CDR3 sequence (DNA): TGTGCCAGCAGTTTATCGTTCGCTAGCGGGAGCAATGAGCAGTTCTTC. It translates to CASSLSFASGSNEQFF.

This chain uses TRBV30 with TRBJ1-1; D ambiguous. Germline assignment: CDR1 GTSNPN and CDR2 SVGIG (reference sequence). The V gene lost 2 bases and the J gene lost 3 bases, with 10 bases spanning the gap. This CDR3 is built from 13 residues. The CDR3 DNA reads as TGTGCCTGGAGTAACGGGGAGGACACTGAAGCTTTCTTT. Encoded protein: CAWSNGEDTEAFF.

The chain links TRBV5-1 to TRBJ1-1, with D maybe TRBD1 (6 bases). V was cut by 3 bases and J by 0 bases, with 9 bases left in between. The germline V gene has CDR1 SGHRS and CDR2 YFSETQ. This CDR3 region has 14 residues. In DNA form, the CDR3 reads TGCGCCAGCAGCTCAGGACAGTTGAACACTGAAGCTTTCTTT. It is translated as CASSSGQLNTEAFF.

The J gene is TRBJ2-1, the V gene TRBV21-1; TRBD2, the D gene given by the table, was not confirmed from the DNA. TRBV21-1 is listed as a pseudogene. The CDR3 covers 16 residues. The CDR3 region is CASSKVASGRVCEQFF. CDR3 nucleotides: TGTGCCAGCAGCAAAGTAGCTAGCGGGAGGGTTTGTGAGCAGTTCTTC.

The rearrangement uses TRBV3-1 (or the pseudogene TRBV3-2) and TRBJ2-7; unclear D gene. The germline CDR1 and CDR2 sequences are LGHDT and YNNKEL (reference sequence). V gave up 1 base and J gave up 3 bases, with 10 bases separating them. The CDR3 has 14 amino acids. The CDR3 reads CASSQGLSSYEQYF. The CDR3, as DNA: TGTGCCAGCAGCCAAGGACTTTCGAGCTACGAGCAGTACTTC.